This is a list of T cell receptor beta chains from one sample in a study of blood T cell repertoires in COVID-19. TCRdb's table, derived via immunoSEQ multiplex PCR, lists solely in-frame clones and lacks some. The sample includes fewer than 300,000 clones, roughly 92% of them seen just once. Specimen: peripheral blood. The receptors were gathered from a woman aged 25 to 39 with COVID-19, enrolled during active disease. The CDR3 runs from the conserved cysteine through the conserved F or W. Each record gives: CDR3 DNA, CDR3 protein, V gene, D gene, clone size, J gene. D genes are given only for firm matches. Clone size is stated in some rows and not others, as once, few, many or a class when expanded.

TGTGCCATCAGGGCTAGCGGGAGTTCGAGGAATGAGCAGTTCTTC	CAIRASGSSRNEQFF	TRBV10-3	TRBD2	NA	TRBJ2-1
TGCGCCAGCAGCGGAGCGGGAGGCGGAGATACGCAGTATTTT	CASSGAGGGDTQYF	TRBV10-1	TRBD2	NA	TRBJ2-3
TGTGCCAGCAGTTTATCGAGGCCAGCGAACACTGAAGCTTTCTTT	CASSLSRPANTEAFF	TRBV27	NA	NA	TRBJ1-1
TGTGCCTGGAAGCGCCTAGCGGGAGGGCCTGGAGAGACCCAGTACTTC	CAWKRLAGGPGETQYF	TRBV30	TRBD2	NA	TRBJ2-5
TGCAGTGCTAGACTTACTAGCGGACCGTACTTC	CSARLTSGPYF	TRBV20-1	TRBD2	NA	TRBJ2-5
TGTGCCAGCAGCGTAGGAGTAGCGGGAGGGGAAAATGAGCAGTTCTTC	CASSVGVAGGENEQFF	TRBV9	TRBD2	once	TRBJ2-1
TGTGCCACCCAGGGAGGGGCAGATACGCAGTATTTT	CATQGGADTQYF	TRBV10-3	TRBD2	NA	TRBJ2-3
TGCGCCAGCAGCCAAATTAGGACAGCGCCTAATGGCTACACCTTC	CASSQIRTAPNGYTF	TRBV4-1	NA	NA	TRBJ1-2
TGCGCCAGCAGCTCACAGGGTATGGGTCAGCCCCAGCATTTT	CASSSQGMGQPQHF	TRBV5-1	NA	NA	TRBJ1-5
TGTGCCAGCAGCTTACTGACAGGTGATAATTCACCCCTCCACTTT	CASSLLTGDNSPLHF	TRBV5-6	NA	NA	TRBJ1-6
TGTGCCAGCAGCCGTCCTCTTGTGGGGCCAGATACGCAGTATTTT	CASSRPLVGPDTQYF	TRBV28	NA	NA	TRBJ2-3
TGTGCCAGCAGCCCTCGGGACGGGAGATACGAGCAGTACTTC	CASSPRDGRYEQYF	TRBV7-9	NA	NA	TRBJ2-7
TGTGCCAGCTCACCACCCGGACTAGCGGGGTACGAGCAGTACTTC	CASSPPGLAGYEQYF	TRBV18	TRBD2	NA	TRBJ2-7
TGTGCCAGCAGCTTAAAGGTACGGGACGAGCAGTACTTC	CASSLKVRDEQYF	TRBV11-3	NA	NA	TRBJ2-7
TGTGCCACCCTCCGGGACATGATCAATGAAAAACTGTTTTTT	CATLRDMINEKLFF	TRBV2	NA	NA	TRBJ1-4
TGTGCCAGCAGTTTAAATAGGGGCCATAGCGAGCAGTACTTC	CASSLNRGHSEQYF	TRBV27	NA	NA	TRBJ2-7
TGTGCCAGTAGTAGATTAGCTACGGGAGTGACTAACACCGGGGAGCTGTTTTTT	CASSRLATGVTNTGELFF	TRBV19	NA	NA	TRBJ2-2
TGTGCCAGCAGTTCCCTCTCCATACGGGAGCTCCACGAGCAGTACTTC	CASSSLSIRELHEQYF	TRBV6-5	NA	NA	TRBJ2-7
TGTGCCAGCAGCTCCATTGGCGGACAGGGTCTCTACGAGCAGTACTTC	CASSSIGGQGLYEQYF	TRBV5-5	TRBD1	NA	TRBJ2-7
TGCAGCGCCTACCGGACAGGGGGCCACACTGAAGCTTTCTTT	CSAYRTGGHTEAFF	TRBV29-1	TRBD1	NA	TRBJ1-1
TGCGCCAGCAGCACGGAGGGACAGCAAGAGACCCAGTACTTC	CASSTEGQQETQYF	TRBV5-1	NA	NA	TRBJ2-5
TGTGCCAGTAGTATCCCCTCCGGGGAGCAGTTCTTC	CASSIPSGEQFF	TRBV19	NA	NA	TRBJ2-1
TGTGCCAGTAGTATGAGACTAGCGGGAGACGAGACCCAGTACTTC	CASSMRLAGDETQYF	TRBV19	TRBD2	NA	TRBJ2-5
TGTGCCAGCAGCCCCCTAGGGGCCAACTACAATGAGCAGTTCTTC	CASSPLGANYNEQFF	TRBV5-5	NA	NA	TRBJ2-1
TGCAGTGCTAGTTCAATGGAGGGCCTTCTCCACTTT	CSASSMEGLLHF	TRBV20-1	NA	NA	TRBJ1-6
TGTGCCAGCAGCTTACTAGCGCCCACAGATACGCAGTATTTT	CASSLLAPTDTQYF	TRBV7-6	NA	NA	TRBJ2-3
TGTGCCAGTAGTGATGAGGGACAAGGTGTTTACTATAGCAATCAGCCCCAGCATTTT	CASSDEGQGVYYSNQPQHF	TRBV19	NA	once	TRBJ1-5
TGTGCCAGCAGTTACCTTAGCGGGAGGGGTAACAATGAGCAGTTCTTC	CASSYLSGRGNNEQFF	TRBV6-5	TRBD2	NA	TRBJ2-1
TGTGCCAGCAGTTTTGGCGGGGACAATGAGCAGTTCTTC	CASSFGGDNEQFF	TRBV27	NA	NA	TRBJ2-1
TGTGCCAGCAGCTTGGTCCAGGGGGACTATGGCTACACCTTC	CASSLVQGDYGYTF	TRBV5-8	TRBD1	NA	TRBJ1-2
TGTGCCATCAGTGACTACAGACAGGGCCAAGAGACCCAGTACTTC	CAISDYRQGQETQYF	TRBV10-3	TRBD1	NA	TRBJ2-5
TGTGCCAGCAGCGTAGGGATAGCGGGAGGCTCGGAGCAGTTCTTC	CASSVGIAGGSEQFF	TRBV9	TRBD2	NA	TRBJ2-1
TGTGCCTGGAGTGCGGACACCAATCAGCCCCAGCATTTT	CAWSADTNQPQHF	TRBV30	NA	NA	TRBJ1-5
TGTGCCAGCAGCCAAGATCTGCACAGGGGGGACTATGGCTACACCTTC	CASSQDLHRGDYGYTF	TRBV3-1/TRBV3-2	TRBD1	NA	TRBJ1-2
TGTGCCAGCAGCCTGAAAGGGGGGGATGGGCCCCAGCATTTT	CASSLKGGDGPQHF	TRBV7-3	NA	NA	TRBJ1-5
TGTGCCACCAGTGATTCCCGGGACAGGGGAAGTGGCTACACCTTC	CATSDSRDRGSGYTF	TRBV24-1	TRBD1	NA	TRBJ1-2
TGTGCCACCAGTTACGGACAGCTTACAGATACGCAGTATTTT	CATSYGQLTDTQYF	TRBV15	NA	NA	TRBJ2-3
TGTGCCAGCAGCTTAGAACAGGGCGCTGAAGCTTTCTTT	CASSLEQGAEAFF	TRBV7-6	NA	NA	TRBJ1-1
TGTGCCAGCAGCTTTTCAGGAATTCTGAACGAGCAGTACTTC	CASSFSGILNEQYF	TRBV11-2	NA	NA	TRBJ2-7
TGTGCCACCAGCAGAGATCGAGGACTAGCGGGAGGTTCCTACAATGAGCAGTTCTTC	CATSRDRGLAGGSYNEQFF	TRBV15	TRBD2	NA	TRBJ2-1
TGTGCCAGCAGTTTATCCGTGGGACTATCCGACACAGATACGCAGTATTTT	CASSLSVGLSDTDTQYF	TRBV28	TRBD2	few	TRBJ2-3
TGTGCCAGTACTGGAGGACCGAAAATGAACACTGAAGCTTTCTTT	CASTGGPKMNTEAFF	TRBV19	NA	few	TRBJ1-1
TGCAGCGTGACAACAGTGACCTACGAGCAGTACTTC	CSVTTVTYEQYF	TRBV29-1	NA	NA	TRBJ2-7
TGTGCCAGCTCACCACGGGTTGAGGACTCGCGCGGTGGCTACACCTTC	CASSPRVEDSRGGYTF	TRBV18	NA	NA	TRBJ1-2
TGTGCCAGCAGCCACGGGAACGAGCAGTACTTC	CASSHGNEQYF	TRBV3-1/TRBV3-2	NA	NA	TRBJ2-7
TGTGCCAGTAGTGAGGGGGCGTGGGGCACTGAAGCTTTCTTT	CASSEGAWGTEAFF	TRBV19	TRBD1	NA	TRBJ1-1
TGTGCCAGTAGTAGGAGAGCACCCCCAGATACGCAGTATTTT	CASSRRAPPDTQYF	TRBV19	NA	NA	TRBJ2-3
TGTGCCAGTAGTATAGAATCGGGACAATATACCGGGGAGCTGTTTTTT	CASSIESGQYTGELFF	TRBV19	NA	NA	TRBJ2-2
TGTGCCAGCAGCGTAAACGAGGGCGGATTCACTGAAGCTTTCTTT	CASSVNEGGFTEAFF	TRBV9	NA	NA	TRBJ1-1
TGTGCCAGCTCACGGGCCGGGAAGCAGTACTTC	CASSRAGKQYF	TRBV18	NA	NA	TRBJ2-7
TGTGCCAGCAGCGACGGACAGGGGTACAATGAGCAGTTCTTC	CASSDGQGYNEQFF	TRBV11-2	TRBD1	NA	TRBJ2-1
TGCAGCGTCTCGACAGGGGGCGGCAATCAGCCCCAGCATTTT	CSVSTGGGNQPQHF	TRBV29-1	TRBD1	NA	TRBJ1-5
TGTGCCAGCTCACCACCGGTACAGAGCTACGAGCAGTACTTC	CASSPPVQSYEQYF	TRBV18	NA	once	TRBJ2-7
TGTGCCAGCAGTTACAGCGGAGCGGGGCCCTACGAGCAGTACTTC	CASSYSGAGPYEQYF	TRBV6-2/TRBV6-3	TRBD2	NA	TRBJ2-7